The 31 T cell receptor beta chains listed next were all sequenced from one sample in a study of OX40 agonist ivuxolimab in advanced cancers. Generated by immunoSEQ multiplex PCR, the TCRdb table keeps only in-frame clones and is missing some. The repertoire consists of some 64,000 clones, with approximately 77% occurring once and the leading ten covering 0.52%. The source was CD4+ or CD8+ T cells sorted from blood, collected in a trial of the OX40 agonist ivuxolimab. The origin of the receptors is an adult with an advanced solid tumor such as melanoma, head and neck, liver or kidney cancer.

This chain links TRBV2 with TRBJ1-1, with D tentatively TRBD1 (5 bases). The CDR3 is 13 residues long. Germline CDR1 reads SNHLY; CDR2 reads FYNNEI. Trimming removed 7 bases at V and 0 bases at J, with 9 bases between. The DNA for the CDR3 is TGTGCCAGCATGGGACCGATGAACACTGAAGCTTTCTTT. Encoded protein: CASMGPMNTEAFF.

This sequence joins TRBV10-3 and TRBJ2-5; the D gene is possibly TRBD1 (5 bases). Trimming shortened V by 11 bases and J by 1 base, and 20 bases separated the two germline ends. Germline V gives CDR1 ENHRY, CDR2 SYGVKD. This CDR3 comprises 15 residues. CDR3 sequence: CAASRGDRLQETQYF. The DNA for the CDR3 is TGTGCCGCCTCAAGGGGCGATAGGCTCCAAGAGACCCAGTACTTC.

The V gene is TRBV29-1, the J gene TRBJ2-3, with unresolved D. CDR1 and CDR2 from the germline V gene are SQVTM and ANQGSEA. The CDR3 has 13 amino acids. V lost 8 bases and J lost 0, with 12 bases in between. The CDR3 DNA reads TGCAGCTCTATAATTCCTAGCACAGATACGCAGTATTTT. It encodes CSSIIPSTDTQYF.

As for this clone: A read error may account for a junction end that differs from germline. The V gene is TRBV19, the J gene TRBJ1-1, with D perhaps TRBD1 (5 bases). The CDR3 totals 15 residues. Germline V gene sequence: CDR1 LNHDA, CDR2 SQIVND (reference sequence). The CDR3 sequence is CASSIPIWGNSEAFF. DNA for the CDR3: TGTGCCAGTAGTATCCCCATTTGGGGGAACTCTGAAGCTTTCTTT. Full variable domain (remainder filled in from reference TRBV19 and TRBJ1-1): DGGITQSPKYLFRKEGQNVTLSCEQNLNHDAMYWYRQDPGQGLRLIYYSQIVNDFQKGDIAEGYSVSREKKESFPLTVTSAQKNPTAFYLCASSIPIWGNSEAFFGQGTRLTVV.

V is TRBV11-2 and J is TRBJ1-2; TRBD1 matches 11 bases. The CDR3 runs to 15 residues. The ends lost 4 bases at V and 10 bases at J; junction bases unmatched: 11. Germline lookup yields CDR1 SGHAT and CDR2 FQNNGV. CDR3 in DNA: TGTGCCAGCAGCTCAAGGGACAGGGGGTCGGTCTCCTACACCTTC. Translation gives CASSSRDRGSVSYTF.

The J gene is TRBJ2-3, the V gene TRBV5-1; the D gene is possibly TRBD2 (7 bases). Germline V gives CDR1 SGHRS, CDR2 YFSETQ. The V gene lost 0 bases and the J gene lost 5 bases, with 13 bases spanning the gap. The CDR3 spans 15 residues. The CDR3 loop is CASSLEVGGGDTQYF. The CDR3 nucleotides are TGCGCCAGCAGCTTGGAGGTGGGAGGGGGAGATACGCAGTATTTT.

This rearrangement joins TRBV7-9 to TRBJ2-5; the match to TRBD1 covers 8 bases. The CDR3 loop spans 14 amino acids. Germline-derived CDR1 and CDR2 are SEHNR and FQNEAQ (reference sequence). Trimming took 7 bases from V and 5 from J; bases not matched to a gene: 9. The CDR3 DNA is TGTGCCAGCACACCGGGACAGGAATTGGAGACCCAGTACTTC. Translating gives CASTPGQELETQYF.

V gene TRBV6-1 combines with J gene TRBJ2-1, with D possibly TRBD1 on 6 matching bases. The germline gives CDR1 MNHNS, CDR2 SASEGT. The CDR3 runs to 15 residues. The V end lost 5 bases, the J end lost 0 bases, and 11 bases lay between the germline ends. The CDR3 is CASSPQGPSYNEQFF. CDR3 bases: TGTGCCAGCAGTCCACAGGGACCCTCCTACAATGAGCAGTTCTTC.

The V call is TRBV9, the J call TRBJ2-3, with TRBD2 matching 9 bases. V shed 3 bases and J 12 bases; nucleotides not matched to a gene: 11. The CDR3 has 14 residues. Germline CDR1 reads SGDLS; CDR2 reads YYNGEE. The chain's CDR3 is CASSGAGGPVFQYF. CDR3 coding DNA: TGTGCCAGCAGCGGCGCGGGAGGGCCTGTTTTCCAGTATTTT.

The chain employs TRBV9 and TRBJ2-1; TRBD1 matches 7 bases. The trim removed 0 bases at V and 5 bases at J, leaving 5 bases unmatched. This CDR3 spans 15 amino acids. Germline V lookup: CDR1 SGDLS, CDR2 YYNGEE. CDR3 loop: CASSVAYRGHNEQFF. CDR3 in DNA: TGTGCCAGCAGCGTAGCTTATAGGGGGCACAATGAGCAGTTCTTC. Together with reference TRBV9 and TRBJ2-1, the CDR3 gives the full variable domain: DSGVTQTPKHLITATGQRVTLRCSPRSGDLSVYWYQQSLDQGLQFLIQYYNGEERAKGNILERFSAQQFPDLHSELNLSSLELGDSALYFCASSVAYRGHNEQFFGPGTRLTVL.

The count of this clone is one. V gene TRBV11-2 combines with J gene TRBJ2-7; TRBD1 aligns across 11 bases. CDR1 is SGHAT, CDR2 FQNNGV, per germline. The ends lost 1 base at V and 1 base at J; junction bases unmatched: 3. The CDR3 runs to 16 residues. CDR3 nucleotides: TGTGCCAGCAGCTTAGCGGGGACAGGGGGTTCCTACGAGCAGTACTTC. Translated: CASSLAGTGGSYEQYF.

The CDR3 protein is CASNWEGGNMNTEAFF. DNA of the CDR3: TGCGCCAGCAATTGGGAGGGGGGCAATATGAACACTGAAGCTTTCTTT. The rearrangement links TRBV5-1 to TRBJ1-1; perhaps TRBD1 as D (6 bases). V was cut by 6 bases and J by 0 bases, with 18 bases left in between. The CDR3 contains 16 residues. CDR1 is SGHRS and CDR2 is YFSETQ in the germline V gene.

J is TRBJ2-7 and V is TRBV6-4, with TRBD2 matching 7 bases. The CDR3 spans 15 residues. The V gene's germline CDR1 is MRHNA and CDR2 SNTAGT. Trimming cost V 7 bases and J 0 bases; bases outside gene matches: 9. The CDR3 spells CASISLGGGSYEQYF. DNA of the CDR3: TGTGCCAGCATATCCCTGGGGGGGGGCTCCTACGAGCAGTACTTC.

V is TRBV5-4 and J is TRBJ2-5; TRBD2 matches at 7 bases. Germline CDR1 reads SGHNT; CDR2 reads YYREEE (reference sequence). The V segment lost 4 bases and the J segment 3 bases; nucleotides outside the gene matches: 3. CDR3 length: 13 residues. The CDR3 sequence is CASSRDYKETQYF. CDR3 sequence (DNA): TGTGCCAGCAGCAGGGACTATAAAGAGACCCAGTACTTC.

The chain has TRBV6-5 and TRBJ2-5; D is possibly TRBD1 (6 bases). CDR3 size: 15 residues. V gave up 0 bases and J gave up 5 bases, with 13 bases separating them. Germline V gives CDR1 MNHEY, CDR2 SVGAGI. DNA of the CDR3: TGTGCCAGCAGTTACTCGCACAGGGCGGTGGAGACCCAGTACTTC. Its translation: CASSYSHRAVETQYF.

This chain links TRBV5-1 with TRBJ1-1, with TRBD1 matching over 8 bases. Losses at the gene ends were 5 bases for V and 3 bases for J; bases not matched to a gene: 15. The CDR3 spans 17 residues. The germline CDR1 and CDR2 sequences are SGHRS and YFSETQ. Here the CDR3 DNA reads TGCGCCAGCAGGGAAACTGGGCAGGGGGCCGCGGACACTGAAGCTTTCTTT. This sequence encodes CASRETGQGAADTEAFF.

In this sample, this clone turned up a few times. This chain connects TRBV11-2 to TRBJ2-5, with D perhaps matching TRBD1 (5 bases). The CDR3 is 14 residues long. CDR1 and CDR2 (germline): SGHAT, FQNNGV. The V end lost 3 bases, the J end lost 4 bases, and 12 bases lay between the germline ends. CDR3 nucleotides: TGTGCCAGCAGCTTTGGGTTAAGGGGAGAGACCCAGTACTTC. This gives the protein CASSFGLRGETQYF. Variable domain in full (rest from reference TRBV11-2 and TRBJ2-5): EAGVAQSPRYKIIEKRQSVAFWCNPISGHATLYWYQQILGQGPKLLIQFQNNGVVDDSQLPKDRFSAERLKGVDSTLKIQPAKLEDSAVYLCASSFGLRGETQYFGPGTRLLVL.

V is TRBV7-2 and J is TRBJ2-1, with D perhaps matching TRBD1 (6 bases). The length of the CDR3 is 13 residues. Trimming stripped 2 bases from V and 10 bases from J, with 12 bases between. CDR1 is SGHTA and CDR2 is FQGNSA in the germline V gene. In DNA form, the CDR3 reads TGTGCCAGCAGCTTAACGTCACAGGGAGAGCAGTTCTTC. It specifies CASSLTSQGEQFF.

In this sample, this clone turned up once. V gene TRBV21-1 combines with J gene TRBJ2-2; the listed D gene, TRBD1, was not tested against the DNA. TRBV21-1 is a recognized pseudogene. This CDR3 has 14 amino acids. The CDR3 DNA reads TGTGCCAGCAGGGGGCTGGAATGCACCGGGGAGCTGTTTTTT. Protein: CASRGLECTGELFF.

This rearrangement joins TRBV9 to TRBJ2-6; no firm D call. The germline CDR1 and CDR2 sequences are SGDLS and YYNGEE. The CDR3 is made up of 15 amino acids. Trimming pared 3 bases from V and 0 bases from J, leaving 7 bases between. The CDR3 DNA sequence: TGTGCCAGCAGCGGACTGACCTCTGGGGCCAACGTCCTGACTTTC. Its protein is CASSGLTSGANVLTF.

The chain links TRBV2 to TRBJ2-7; 10 positions agree with TRBD1. The CDR3 runs to 16 residues. After removal of 6 bases from V and 6 bases from J, the junction contained 14 bases not matched to a gene. CDR1 and CDR2 (germline): SNHLY, FYNNEI. CDR3: CASRTGGTGASGEQYF. DNA for the CDR3: TGTGCCAGCAGGACCGGGGGGACAGGGGCGTCGGGCGAGCAGTACTTC.

This chain joins TRBV25-1 and TRBJ1-1; D remains ambiguous. The CDR3 has 14 residues. V was pared by 1 base and J by 1 base, with 7 bases between. From germline, CDR1 is MGHDK and CDR2 SYGVNS. CDR3 sequence reads: CASSEWGTNTEAFF. The CDR3, as DNA: TGTGCCAGCAGTGAATGGGGAACGAACACTGAAGCTTTCTTT. Looking up the rest from reference TRBV25-1 and TRBJ1-1 gives the full variable domain: EADIYQTPRYLVIGTGKKITLECSQTMGHDKMYWYQQDPGMELHLIHYSYGVNSTEKGDLSSESTVSRIRTEHFPLTLESARPSHTSQYLCASSEWGTNTEAFFGQGTRLTVV.

The chain recombines TRBV2 with TRBJ2-5; D is unclear. The CDR3 length is 13 residues. Trimming took off 2 bases at V and 3 bases at J, with 7 bases between the two ends. Germline V gene sequence: CDR1 SNHLY, CDR2 FYNNEI. The CDR3 region has the DNA TGTGCCAGCAGTGAATTCGCTGAAGAGACCCAGTACTTC. As protein: CASSEFAEETQYF.

The chain has TRBV10-1 and TRBJ2-2, with unresolved D. The ends were cut back, 8 bases at V and 0 bases at J, with 10 bases in the middle. Germline values: CDR1 WNHNN, CDR2 SYGVQD (reference sequence). The CDR3 runs to 14 residues. CDR3: CASGSETNTGELFF. The DNA of the CDR3 is TGCGCCAGCGGGTCAGAAACGAACACCGGGGAGCTGTTTTTT.

Turning to this clone: At the DNA level, this CDR3 is encoded by other sequences in the same sample as well. The gene calls are TRBV19 and TRBJ2-7; D unclear. Germline V gene lookup returns CDR1 LNHDA and CDR2 SQIVND (reference sequence). V was pared by 9 bases and J by 3 bases, with 9 bases between. The CDR3 is 11 amino acids. The CDR3 reads CARAVGYEQYF. The CDR3 region has the DNA TGTGCCAGGGCTGTGGGCTACGAGCAGTACTTC. Based on the CDR3 plus reference TRBV19 and TRBJ2-7, the full variable domain is DGGITQSPKYLFRKEGQNVTLSCEQNLNHDAMYWYRQDPGQGLRLIYYSQIVNDFQKGDIAEGYSVSREKKESFPLTVTSAQKNPTAFYLCARAVGYEQYFGPGTRLTVT.

The gene calls are TRBV7-2 and TRBJ1-1; no reliable D call. V lost 1 base and J lost 5, with 20 bases in between. The CDR3 is 17 residues long. Germline assignment: CDR1 SGHTA and CDR2 FQGNSA. As DNA, the CDR3 is TGTGCCAGCAGCTTAGGGATCTTCTCTAGAGGGAAAACTGAAGCTTTCTTT. This gives the protein CASSLGIFSRGKTEAFF.

The V call is TRBV4-2, the J call TRBJ1-1; 7 bases agree with TRBD1. Trimming took 0 bases from V and 0 from J; bases not matched to a gene: 16. The CDR3 sequence is 20 residues long. Germline CDR1 and CDR2: LGHNA and YNFKEQ. As DNA, the CDR3 is TGTGCCAGCAGCCAAGATTTCGAGAGGGACAGAAGACCCTTGAACACTGAAGCTTTCTTT. This codes for CASSQDFERDRRPLNTEAFF.

The V call is TRBV5-1, the J call TRBJ1-4; 9 nucleotides agree with TRBD1. V lost 5 bases to trimming and J lost 2 bases; unmatched junction nucleotides: 7. The CDR3 has 16 residues. Germline CDR1 SGHRS, CDR2 YFSETQ. CDR3 in DNA: TGCGCCAGCAGGTCGGGACAGGGAACGACTAATGAAAAACTGTTTTTT. The encoded protein is CASRSGQGTTNEKLFF. Together with reference TRBV5-1 and TRBJ1-4, the CDR3 gives the full variable domain: KAGVTQTPRYLIKTRGQQVTLSCSPISGHRSVSWYQQTPGQGLQFLFEYFSETQRNKGNFPGRFSGRQFSNSRSEMNVSTLELGDSALYLCASRSGQGTTNEKLFFGSGTQLSVL.

The chain carries TRBV9 and TRBJ2-5; 8 bases are a match to TRBD2. Germline V CDR1 and CDR2: SGDLS, YYNGEE. V trimming: 4 bases; J trimming: 4 bases; junction bases outside the gene matches: 3. The length of the CDR3 is 13 residues. The CDR3 bases are TGTGCCAGCAGCCCTCGGGGGGGAGAGACCCAGTACTTC. Encoded protein: CASSPRGGETQYF.

The chain couples TRBV30 to TRBJ1-5, with a weak D call TRBD1 (5 bases). Germline-derived CDR1 and CDR2 are GTSNPN and SVGIG (reference sequence). Deletions cut 4 bases from V and 3 bases from J, with 16 bases between. This CDR3 region has 15 residues. CDR3 amino acids: CAWKSFGADNQPQHF. The DNA of the CDR3 is TGTGCCTGGAAGTCCTTTGGGGCAGACAATCAGCCCCAGCATTTT.

V gene TRBV7-2 combines with J gene TRBJ2-7; maybe TRBD1 (6 bases). V lost 1 base, J lost 0 bases, and 16 bases lay in between. Germline lookup yields CDR1 SGHTA and CDR2 FQGNSA. This CDR3 contains 17 residues. The DNA of the CDR3 is TGTGCCAGCAGCTTAGTTCTCCTCCGGGACACCTCCTACGAGCAGTACTTC. Translation gives CASSLVLLRDTSYEQYF.